A single T cell receptor beta chain is shown here with its context. Antigen: not known. The CDR3 loop spans 15 amino acids. In germline, CDR1 is MDHEN, CDR2 SYDVKM. V gave up 6 bases and J gave up 4 bases; unmatched junction bases: 7. The data belong to a study of shared clonotypes between healthy human individuals. Nashville, Tennessee was home to all donors, who were Caucasian adults. Points from the study as a whole: Generation probabilities of non-shared clonotypes were lower (relative to those shared by all four donors). Blood alone was sampled, and tissue repertoires likely differ. Depth was large, yet rarefaction showed that sorted-subset sequencing was incomplete.

Assay: immunoSEQ multiplex PCR; the TCRdb copy retains only in-frame clones and omits some. The data contain about 2.4 million clones, roughly 93% of them seen just once; the ten biggest clones take up approximately 0.35%. Input material: naive CD4+ T cells from PBMCs. Sample subset: CD45RA+ positively selected. The receptor's source is a man in his late teens or twenties in good health. Some clones in this sample may be carry-over from other donors' samples. The genes are TRBV28 and TRBJ2-1, with 9 bases that match TRBD2. The CDR3 loop is CASSTTSGYYNEQFF. The DNA of the CDR3 is TGTGCCAGCAGCACGACTAGCGGATATTACAATGAGCAGTTCTTC.